Listed below are T cell receptor beta chains from one sample, sequenced in a study of Graves' ophthalmopathy and Graves' hyperthyroidism. TCRdb re-called the multiplex PCR reads through MiXCR, storing one row per CDR3 protein. The sample records some 360,000 distinct CDR3 sequences, about a sixth being singletons. The sequencing input was peripheral blood. The source is an adult woman with stable Graves' hyperthyroidism. Both conserved end residues are part of each CDR3. Fields, in order: J gene, D gene, clone size, V gene, CDR3 protein, CDR3 DNA. A D gene is named only where the DNA matches it firmly. The listing skips clone size in some rows; elsewhere it reads once, few, many or a size class.

TRBJ1-1,NA,many,TRBV7-2,CASSLISGTEAFF,TGTGCCAGCAGCTTAATATCGGGGACTGAAGCTTTCTTT
TRBJ2-6,NA,many,TRBV12-3/TRBV12-4,CASSLRLQSGANVLTF,TGTGCCAGCAGTTTAAGGCTCCAGTCTGGGGCCAACGTCCTGACTTTC
TRBJ1-3,NA,many,TRBV7-2,CASSLSGNTIYF,TGTGCCAGCAGCCTATCTGGAAACACCATATATTTT
TRBJ1-6,NA,many,TRBV3-1,CASPDSGVYSPLHF,TGTGCCAGTCCGGACAGCGGGGTTTATTCACCCCTCCACTTT
TRBJ2-7,TRBD2,NA,TRBV27,CASSSGLAKYF,TGTGCCAGCAGTTCCGGACTAGCGAAGTACTTC
TRBJ2-2,TRBD1,many,TRBV24-1,CATSDNRGLDTGELFF,TGTGCCACCAGTGATAACAGGGGTTTGGACACCGGGGAGCTGTTTTTT
TRBJ2-5,NA,many,TRBV30,CAWTRGSTGETQYF,TGTGCCTGGACTAGAGGAAGCACGGGTGAGACCCAGTACTTC
TRBJ2-2,NA,many,TRBV12-3/TRBV12-4,CASSRGVETGELFF,TGTGCCAGCAGTAGGGGGGTGGAGACCGGGGAGCTGTTTTTT
TRBJ2-2,NA,many,TRBV12-3/TRBV12-4,CASSSYTANTGELFF,TGTGCCAGCAGTTCATACACCGCGAACACCGGGGAGCTGTTTTTT
TRBJ2-7,NA,many,TRBV2,CASITEQYF,TGTGCCAGCATCACGGAGCAGTACTTC
TRBJ1-3,NA,many,TRBV29-1,CSVKTNRNTIYF,TGCAGCGTTAAGACAAATCGAAACACCATATATTTT
TRBJ2-5,NA,many,TRBV7-2,CASSLLARLFQETQYF,TGTGCCAGCAGCTTACTCGCCCGCTTATTTCAAGAGACCCAGTACTTC
TRBJ1-5,NA,many,TRBV28,CASSPAGTDNQPQHF,TGTGCCAGCAGTCCAGCCGGGACGGACAATCAGCCCCAGCATTTT
TRBJ2-6,TRBD1,many,TRBV28,CASRQGPLFSGANVLTF,TGTGCCAGTCGACAGGGCCCTCTTTTCTCTGGGGCCAACGTCCTGACTTTC
TRBJ1-1,NA,many,TRBV19,CASSVGRTLEAFF,TGTGCCAGTAGTGTCGGACGGACCCTGGAAGCTTTCTTT
TRBJ2-3,NA,few,TRBV6-2/TRBV6-3,CASSYMGAIDSTDTQYF,TGTGCCAGCAGTTACATGGGTGCAATTGATAGCACAGATACGCAGTATTTT
TRBJ2-5,NA,many,TRBV12-3/TRBV12-4,CASSAGRTKGETQYF,TGTGCCAGCAGCGCGGGACGGACAAAAGGAGAGACCCAGTACTTC
TRBJ2-7,NA,few,TRBV12-3/TRBV12-4,CATSDPYEQYF,TGTGCCACCAGCGACCCCTACGAGCAGTACTTC
TRBJ2-7,TRBD2,NA,TRBV20-1,CSARGGMWSGRANEQYF,TGCAGTGCTAGGGGGGGGATGTGGAGCGGGAGGGCCAACGAGCAGTACTTC
TRBJ2-2,TRBD2,once,TRBV12-3/TRBV12-4,CASSPTSGGTNTGELFF,TGTGCCAGCAGTCCGACTAGCGGGGGGACGAACACCGGGGAGCTGTTTTTT
TRBJ2-5,NA,many,TRBV19,CASSMWGMDQETQYF,TGTGCCAGTAGTATGTGGGGTATGGATCAAGAGACCCAGTACTTC
TRBJ2-5,NA,many,TRBV29-1,CSVPRQETQYF,TGCAGCGTTCCACGCCAAGAGACCCAGTACTTC
TRBJ2-4,TRBD2,NA,TRBV7-9,CASSPGEGQGRNIQYF,TGTGCCAGCAGCCCTGGGGAGGGGCAGGGACGGAACATTCAGTACTTC
TRBJ1-1,NA,NA,TRBV12-3/TRBV12-4,CASSFPPYLNTEAFF,TGTGCCAGCAGTTTCCCTCCCTACTTGAACACTGAAGCTTTCTTT
TRBJ1-6,TRBD1,many,TRBV14,CASSQRTGGVSYNSPLHF,TGTGCCAGCAGCCAAAGGACAGGGGGAGTTTCCTATAATTCACCCCTCCACTTT
TRBJ1-2,NA,many,TRBV28,CATRGQGRNYGYTF,TGTGCCACCCGAGGCCAGGGTCGCAACTATGGCTACACCTTC
TRBJ1-2,NA,once,TRBV12-5,CASGSDRYGAANYGYTF,TGTGCTAGTGGCTCCGACCGCTACGGGGCAGCGAACTATGGCTACACCTTC
TRBJ1-5,NA,many,TRBV6-1,CASKRAYSNQPQHF,TGTGCCAGCAAAAGGGCCTATAGCAATCAGCCCCAGCATTTT
TRBJ2-7,TRBD1,many,TRBV7-9,CASSPEGTGAYEQYF,TGTGCCAGCAGCCCAGAAGGGACAGGGGCGTACGAGCAGTACTTC
TRBJ1-1,NA,few,TRBV12-5,CASGLVLTGDGTEAFF,TGTGCTAGTGGTTTGGTACTAACCGGGGATGGCACTGAAGCTTTCTTT
TRBJ2-7,TRBD2,many,TRBV2,CASSGSGRAYEQYF,TGTGCCAGCAGTGGTAGCGGGAGGGCCTACGAGCAGTACTTC
TRBJ2-2,NA,few,TRBV7-2,CASSLVNTGELCF,TGTGCCAGCAGCTTAGTGAACACCGGGGAGCTGTGTTTT
TRBJ1-2,NA,many,TRBV7-9,CASSPGDGGYTF,TGTGCCAGCAGCCCAGGGGATGGTGGCTACACCTTC
TRBJ2-2,NA,NA,TRBV7-3,CASSVQVNTGELFF,TGTGCCAGCAGCGTACAGGTGAACACCGGGGAGCTGTTTTTT
TRBJ2-5,NA,many,TRBV6-1,CASSETSQETQYF,TGTGCCAGCAGTGAAACTAGTCAAGAGACCCAGTACTTC
TRBJ1-5,TRBD1,many,TRBV20-1,CSASGQGNQPQHF,TGCAGTGCTAGTGGACAGGGCAATCAGCCCCAGCATTTT
TRBJ2-5,TRBD1,few,TRBV12-3/TRBV12-4,CASSLGQGSETQYF,TGTGCCAGCAGTTTAGGACAGGGCAGCGAGACCCAGTACTTC
TRBJ1-2,NA,many,TRBV27,CASSDLGGGYGYTF,TGTGCCAGCAGTGATTTGGGGGGCGGGTATGGCTACACCTTC